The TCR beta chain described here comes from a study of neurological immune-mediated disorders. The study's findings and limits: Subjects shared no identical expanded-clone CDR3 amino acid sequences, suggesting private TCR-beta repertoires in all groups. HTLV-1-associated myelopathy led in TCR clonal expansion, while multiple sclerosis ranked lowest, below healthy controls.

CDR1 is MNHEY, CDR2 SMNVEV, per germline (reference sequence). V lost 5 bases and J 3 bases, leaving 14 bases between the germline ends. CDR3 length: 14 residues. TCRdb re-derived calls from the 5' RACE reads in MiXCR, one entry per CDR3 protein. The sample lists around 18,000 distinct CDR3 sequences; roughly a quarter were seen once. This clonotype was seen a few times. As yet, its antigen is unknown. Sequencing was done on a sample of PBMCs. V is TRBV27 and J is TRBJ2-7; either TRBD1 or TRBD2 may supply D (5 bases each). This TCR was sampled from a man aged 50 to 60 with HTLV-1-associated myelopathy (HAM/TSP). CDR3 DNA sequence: TGTGCCAGCAGTATTACGGGACCGAACTACGAGCAGTACTTC. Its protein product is CASSITGPNYEQYF.